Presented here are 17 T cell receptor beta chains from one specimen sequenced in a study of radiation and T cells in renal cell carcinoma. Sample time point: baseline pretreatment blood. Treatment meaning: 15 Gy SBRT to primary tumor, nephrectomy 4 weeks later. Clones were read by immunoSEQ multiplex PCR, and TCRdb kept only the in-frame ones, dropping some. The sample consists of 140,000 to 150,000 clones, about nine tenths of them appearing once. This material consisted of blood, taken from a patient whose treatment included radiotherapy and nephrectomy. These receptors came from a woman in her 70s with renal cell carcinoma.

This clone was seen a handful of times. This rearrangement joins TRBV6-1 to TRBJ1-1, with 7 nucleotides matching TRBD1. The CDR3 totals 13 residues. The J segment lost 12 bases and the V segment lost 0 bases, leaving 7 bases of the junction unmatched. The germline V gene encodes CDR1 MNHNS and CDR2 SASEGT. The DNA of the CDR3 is TGTGCCAGCAGTGAAGCGCAGGGGGGTGGAACTTTCTTT. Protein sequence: CASSEAQGGGTFF.

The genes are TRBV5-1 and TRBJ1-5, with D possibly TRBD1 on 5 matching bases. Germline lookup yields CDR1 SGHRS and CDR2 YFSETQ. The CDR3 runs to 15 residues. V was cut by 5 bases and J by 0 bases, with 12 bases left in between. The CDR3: CASRKDINSNQPQHF. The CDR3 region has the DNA TGCGCCAGCAGAAAGGACATAAATAGCAATCAGCCCCAGCATTTT.

For the CDR3, the DNA is TGTGCCAGCAGTTCCACCGAGACAGATAAATTCTACGAGCAGTACTTC. This translates into CASSSTETDKFYEQYF. The rearrangement joins TRBV28 to TRBJ2-7, with D possibly being TRBD1 (5 bases). Per the germline V gene, CDR1 is MDHEN and CDR2 is SYDVKM. CDR3 length: 16 amino acids. With 4 bases removed from V and 3 bases from J, the gap between germline ends came to 19 bases.

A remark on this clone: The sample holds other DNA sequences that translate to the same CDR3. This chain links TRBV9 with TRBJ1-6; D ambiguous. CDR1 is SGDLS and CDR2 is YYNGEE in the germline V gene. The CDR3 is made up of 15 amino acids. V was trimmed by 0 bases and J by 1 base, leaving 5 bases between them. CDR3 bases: TGTGCCAGCAGCGTAGGGGGATCCTATAATTCACCCCTCCACTTT. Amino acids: CASSVGGSYNSPLHF.

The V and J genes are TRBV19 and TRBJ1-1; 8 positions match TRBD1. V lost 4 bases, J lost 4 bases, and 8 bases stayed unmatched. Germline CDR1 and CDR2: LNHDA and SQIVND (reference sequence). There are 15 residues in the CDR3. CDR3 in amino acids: CASSKRTGISTEAFF. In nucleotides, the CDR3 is TGTGCCAGTAGTAAAAGGACAGGGATTAGCACTGAAGCTTTCTTT. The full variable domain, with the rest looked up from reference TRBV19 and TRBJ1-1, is DGGITQSPKYLFRKEGQNVTLSCEQNLNHDAMYWYRQDPGQGLRLIYYSQIVNDFQKGDIAEGYSVSREKKESFPLTVTSAQKNPTAFYLCASSKRTGISTEAFFGQGTRLTVV.

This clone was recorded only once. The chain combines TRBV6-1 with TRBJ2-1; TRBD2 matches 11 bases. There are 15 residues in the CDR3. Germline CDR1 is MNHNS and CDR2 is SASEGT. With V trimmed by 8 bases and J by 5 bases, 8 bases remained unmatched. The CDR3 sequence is CASPRGTSGNNEQFF. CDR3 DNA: TGTGCCAGCCCTAGGGGGACTAGCGGTAACAATGAGCAGTTCTTC.

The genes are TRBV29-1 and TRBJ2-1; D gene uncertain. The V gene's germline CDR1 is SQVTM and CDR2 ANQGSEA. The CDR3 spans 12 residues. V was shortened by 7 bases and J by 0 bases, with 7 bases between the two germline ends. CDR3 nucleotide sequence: TGCAGCGGTGGCTACTCCTACAATGAGCAGTTCTTC. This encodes CSGGYSYNEQFF.

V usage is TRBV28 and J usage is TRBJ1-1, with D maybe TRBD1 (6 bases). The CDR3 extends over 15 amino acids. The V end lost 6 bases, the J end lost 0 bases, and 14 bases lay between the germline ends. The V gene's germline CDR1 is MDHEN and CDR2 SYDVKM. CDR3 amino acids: CASSTGTLMNTEAFF. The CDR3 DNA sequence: TGTGCCAGCAGCACCGGGACACTCATGAACACTGAAGCTTTCTTT.

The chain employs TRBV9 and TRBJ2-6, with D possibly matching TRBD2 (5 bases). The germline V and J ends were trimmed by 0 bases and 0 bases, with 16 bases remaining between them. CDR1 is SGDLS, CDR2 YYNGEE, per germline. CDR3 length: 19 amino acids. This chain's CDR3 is CASSVDPRGRSSGANVLTF. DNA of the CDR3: TGTGCCAGCAGCGTAGACCCACGGGGAAGGAGCTCTGGGGCCAACGTCCTGACTTTC.

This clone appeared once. CDR3 bases: TGTGCCAGCAGCTTAGGGCAGTCACCCTCTGGAAACACCATATATTTT. It codes for CASSLGQSPSGNTIYF. The chain couples TRBV7-6 to TRBJ1-3, with D unclear. Trimming took 1 base from V and 0 from J, leaving 10 bases between them. The CDR3 runs 16 residues. CDR1 and CDR2 (germline): SGHVS, FNYEAQ.

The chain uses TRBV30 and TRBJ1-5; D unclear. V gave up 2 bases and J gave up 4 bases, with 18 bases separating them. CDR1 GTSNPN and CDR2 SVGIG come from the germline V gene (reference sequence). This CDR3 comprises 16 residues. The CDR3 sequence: CAWSPVMSLWNQPQHF. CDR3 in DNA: TGTGCCTGGAGTCCCGTGATGAGTCTATGGAATCAGCCCCAGCATTTT.

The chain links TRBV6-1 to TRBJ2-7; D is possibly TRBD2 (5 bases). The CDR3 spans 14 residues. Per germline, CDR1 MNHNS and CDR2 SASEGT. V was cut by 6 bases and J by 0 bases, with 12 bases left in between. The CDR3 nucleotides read TGTGCCAGCAGGCGGGCTGCCAACTCCTACGAGCAGTACTTC. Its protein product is CASRRAANSYEQYF.

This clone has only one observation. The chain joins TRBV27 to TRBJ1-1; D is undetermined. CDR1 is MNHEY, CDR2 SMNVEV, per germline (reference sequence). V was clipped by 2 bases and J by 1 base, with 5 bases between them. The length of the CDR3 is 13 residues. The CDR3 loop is CASSLGPNTEAFF. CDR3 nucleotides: TGTGCCAGCAGTTTAGGGCCGAACACTGAAGCTTTCTTT.

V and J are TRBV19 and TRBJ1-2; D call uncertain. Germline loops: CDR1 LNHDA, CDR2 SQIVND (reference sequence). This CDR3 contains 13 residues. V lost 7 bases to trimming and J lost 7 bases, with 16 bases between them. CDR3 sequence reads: CASKQRYISGYTF. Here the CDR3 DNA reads TGTGCCAGTAAACAGCGCTATATTAGTGGCTACACCTTC.

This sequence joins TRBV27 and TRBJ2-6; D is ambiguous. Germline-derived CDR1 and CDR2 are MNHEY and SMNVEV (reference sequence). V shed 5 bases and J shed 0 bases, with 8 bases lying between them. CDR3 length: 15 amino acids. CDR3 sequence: CASSARNSGANVLTF. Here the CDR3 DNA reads TGTGCCAGCAGTGCCCGGAACTCTGGGGCCAACGTCCTGACTTTC.

CDR3 DNA sequence: TGTGCCAGCAGTTTCTACGGGAATAGGGGAGAGACCCAGTACTTC. It codes for CASSFYGNRGETQYF. The J gene is TRBJ2-5, the V gene TRBV27, with D possibly being TRBD1 or TRBD2 (5 bases each). The CDR3 has 15 amino acids. CDR1 and CDR2 (germline): MNHEY, SMNVEV (reference sequence). V lost 3 bases to trimming and J lost 4 bases, with 15 bases between them.

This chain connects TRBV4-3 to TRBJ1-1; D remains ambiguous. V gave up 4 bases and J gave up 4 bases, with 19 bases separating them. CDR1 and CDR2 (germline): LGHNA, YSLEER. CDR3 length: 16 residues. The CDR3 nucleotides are TGCGCCAGCAGCCGCGGGTCTTCAGGCTTGGGCACTGAAGCTTTCTTT. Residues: CASSRGSSGLGTEAFF.